These 29 T cell receptor beta chains came from one sample sequenced in a study of T cells in Graves' hyperthyroidism and ophthalmopathy (dated by TCRdb to the late 2010s). The library was produced with multiplex PCR. Sequenced using an Illumina HiSeq 2000. Amplification of TCR beta CDR3 regions was carried out from RNA transcripts. For the first round of RT-PCR on the TCR CDR3, the HTBI primer set was used together with the Qiagen OneStep RT-PCR kit. The public sequencing data were trimmed at Q25 with fastp and processed into clonotypes with MiXCR by TCRdb, which kept only in-frame beta chains. Every CDR3 protein is listed once, alongside the most common genes and DNA of its rows. The sample table shows under 750,000 distinct CDR3 sequences, and about 19% are seen once. The ten largest clones capture 15% to 20% of the sample. Source material: blood. The receptors here all came from a woman aged 45-60 years with Graves' hyperthyroidism that later progressed to Graves' ophthalmopathy.

This clonotype appeared many times. This chain joins TRBV11-2 and TRBJ2-1; D may be TRBD2 (6 bases). This CDR3 comprises 20 residues. Germline CDR1 and CDR2: SGHAT and FQNNGV. V lost 5 bases and J 5 bases, leaving 31 bases between the germline ends. Written as DNA, the CDR3 is TGTGCCAGCAGCCTGCCGGGTCGTCTACTAGACACGACTAGTGACAATGAGCAGTTCTTC. The encoded protein is CASSLPGRLLDTTSDNEQFF.

V gene TRBV27 combines with J gene TRBJ1-1; D not resolved. This CDR3 is built from 15 residues. Trimming took 0 bases from V and 4 from J, leaving 12 bases between them. Germline CDR1 and CDR2: MNHEY and SMNVEV (reference sequence). The CDR3, as DNA: TGTGCCAGCAGTTTATCGTTTACCCGGGGCACTGAAGCTTTCTTT. This codes for CASSLSFTRGTEAFF.

This chain joins TRBV9 and TRBJ1-2; 7 positions agree with TRBD1. CDR1 is SGDLS, CDR2 YYNGEE, per germline. With V trimmed by 3 bases and J by 0 bases, 8 bases remained unmatched. This CDR3 is built from 16 residues. This chain's CDR3 is CASSEPRQGANYGYTF. CDR3 nucleotide sequence: TGTGCCAGCAGCGAGCCCCGACAGGGTGCTAACTATGGCTACACCTTC. Full variable domain (missing parts from reference TRBV9 and TRBJ1-2): DSGVTQTPKHLITATGQRVTLRCSPRSGDLSVYWYQQSLDQGLQFLIQYYNGEERAKGNILERFSAQQFPDLHSELNLSSLELGDSALYFCASSEPRQGANYGYTFGSGTRLTVV.

This clonotype showed up just a few times. The rearrangement uses TRBV20-1 and TRBJ2-2; tentatively, D is TRBD1 or TRBD2 (6 bases each). With 2 bases removed from V and 7 bases from J, the gap between germline ends came to 11 bases. This CDR3 has 13 amino acids. Germline V gene data show CDR1 as DFQATT and CDR2 as SNEGSKA (reference sequence). The CDR3 reads CSARQGGSGELFF. CDR3 in DNA: TGCAGTGCTAGACAAGGGGGGAGCGGGGAGCTGTTTTTT.

This chain uses TRBV7-9 with TRBJ1-3, with D possibly being TRBD1 (6 bases). In germline, CDR1 is SEHNR, CDR2 FQNEAQ (reference sequence). The CDR3 extends over 15 amino acids. V was cut by 5 bases and J by 3 bases, with 14 bases left in between. The CDR3 region has the DNA TGTGCCAGCAGCCCGCTGACAGGTCTTGGAAACACCATATATTTT. It is translated as CASSPLTGLGNTIYF. The whole variable domain, remainder taken from reference TRBV7-9 and TRBJ1-3, is DTGVSQNPRHKITKRGQNVTFRCDPISEHNRLYWYRQTLGQGPEFLTYFQNEAQLEKSRLLSDRFSAERPKGSFSTLEIQRTEQGDSAMYLCASSPLTGLGNTIYFGEGSWLTVV.

This clonotype was observed at least ten times. V is TRBV15 and J is TRBJ2-7, with D maybe TRBD2 (7 bases). The germline V gene has CDR1 LNHNV and CDR2 YYDKDF (reference sequence). The CDR3 runs to 14 residues. Trimming pared 4 bases from V and 4 bases from J, leaving 14 bases between. CDR3 in DNA: TGTGCCACCAGCATGGGGGGGCTAAGTTACGAGCAGTACTTC. It codes for CATSMGGLSYEQYF.

This clonotype turned up a few times. The chain combines TRBV7-2 with TRBJ1-4, with TRBD1 matching over 12 bases. This CDR3 is 17 amino acids long. The V segment lost 5 bases and the J segment 3 bases; nucleotides outside the gene matches: 7. The V gene's germline CDR1 is SGHTA and CDR2 FQGNSA. CDR3 in DNA: TGTGCCAGCAGCACCCGGGACAGGGGGCGATCTAATGAAAAACTGTTTTTT. Its protein is CASSTRDRGRSNEKLFF.

The chain uses TRBV6-1 and TRBJ1-2, with 10 bases aligning to TRBD1. This CDR3 region has 17 residues. Losses at the gene ends were 6 bases for V and 1 base for J; bases not matched to a gene: 11. Germline V CDR1 and CDR2: MNHNS, SASEGT. CDR3 nucleotide sequence: TGTGCCAGCAGGCCCCGACTCCGGACAGGGGGTAACTATGGCTACACCTTC. Its translation: CASRPRLRTGGNYGYTF.

The V gene is TRBV15, the J gene TRBJ1-1; unclear D gene. This CDR3 spans 14 amino acids. V lost 3 bases and J 3 bases, leaving 11 bases between the germline ends. Germline V gene lookup returns CDR1 LNHNV and CDR2 YYDKDF (reference sequence). The CDR3 sequence: CATSRARRDTEAFF. CDR3 sequence (DNA): TGTGCCACCAGCAGGGCCCGGCGTGACACTGAAGCTTTCTTT.

This clonotype was seen ten or more times. The V call is TRBV12-3 or TRBV12-4, the J call TRBJ1-1; no definite D call. Trimming removed 8 bases at V and 0 bases at J, with 10 bases between. CDR3 length: 13 residues. The CDR3 loop is CASQGVMNTEAFF. DNA of the CDR3: TGTGCCAGCCAAGGAGTCATGAACACTGAAGCTTTCTTT.

About this clonotype: A much bigger clone sits one base away, suggesting this may be a read error. The chain recombines TRBV3-1 with TRBJ2-5; 7 bases match TRBD1. CDR3 size: 14 residues. Germline-derived CDR1 and CDR2 are LGHDT and YNNKEL (reference sequence). As DNA, the CDR3 is TGTGCCAGCAGCCATAGGACAGGTCAAGGGACCCAGTACTTC. Translation: CASSHRTGQGTQYF.

This clonotype showed up many times. This chain uses TRBV12-3 or TRBV12-4 with TRBJ1-3; D call uncertain. Trimming shortened V by 3 bases and J by 1 base, and 10 bases separated the two germline ends. The CDR3 length is 15 residues. The CDR3 DNA reads as TGTGCCAGCAGTTTGGGCCCGGAGTCTGGAAACACCATATATTTT. It translates to CASSLGPESGNTIYF.

Only a few counts were recorded for this clonotype. The rearrangement links TRBV5-4 to TRBJ1-2, with D maybe TRBD1 (6 bases). Trimming pared 2 bases from V and 4 bases from J, leaving 15 bases between. The CDR3 has 15 amino acids. Germline V lookup: CDR1 SGHNT, CDR2 YYREEE (reference sequence). CDR3 residues: CASSFLTEGGYGYTF. The DNA for the CDR3 is TGTGCCAGCAGCTTCCTCACTGAGGGGGGCTATGGCTACACCTTC.

The chain joins TRBV5-1 to TRBJ2-1; the match to TRBD2 covers 12 bases. V gave up 4 bases and J gave up 5 bases; unmatched junction bases: 7. The CDR3 is 16 amino acids. Per the germline V gene, CDR1 is SGHRS and CDR2 is YFSETQ. The CDR3 loop is CASSASGGAGNNEQFF. The CDR3 DNA sequence: TGCGCCAGCAGCGCTAGCGGGGGGGCCGGGAACAATGAGCAGTTCTTC.

This rearrangement joins TRBV19 to TRBJ1-5, with D unresolved. The V gene lost 0 bases and the J gene lost 3 bases, with 9 bases spanning the gap. CDR3 size: 15 residues. Germline V gene sequence: CDR1 LNHDA, CDR2 SQIVND (reference sequence). In DNA form, the CDR3 reads TGTGCCAGTAGTATAGAGACGGGATACAATCAGCCCCAGCATTTT. As protein: CASSIETGYNQPQHF. Complete variable domain (other parts from reference TRBV19 and TRBJ1-5): DGGITQSPKYLFRKEGQNVTLSCEQNLNHDAMYWYRQDPGQGLRLIYYSQIVNDFQKGDIAEGYSVSREKKESFPLTVTSAQKNPTAFYLCASSIETGYNQPQHFGDGTRLSIL.

This chain links TRBV12-3 or TRBV12-4 with TRBJ2-7; D unclear. The CDR3 length is 13 residues. The V end lost 7 bases, the J end lost 5 bases, and 15 bases lay between the germline ends. CDR3 region: CASTSPRSNEQYF. The CDR3 DNA reads as TGTGCCAGCACCTCTCCAAGGTCCAACGAGCAGTACTTC.

The J gene is TRBJ2-1, the V gene TRBV6-2 or TRBV6-3; D gene unclear. This CDR3 comprises 18 residues. The germline V gene encodes CDR1 MNHEY and CDR2 SVGEGT. The ends were cut back, 5 bases at V and 0 bases at J, with 20 bases in the middle. As DNA, the CDR3 is TGTGCCAGCAGTCCCCAAGGCGAGTCGATGGGCTCCTACAATGAGCAGTTCTTC. This encodes CASSPQGESMGSYNEQFF.

CDR3 coding DNA: TGTGCCAGCTCACGACTGGGACAGGGGAGCTCCTACGAGCAGTACTTC. Amino acid sequence: CASSRLGQGSSYEQYF. The chain combines TRBV18 with TRBJ2-7; 10 nucleotides match TRBD1. The V and J ends lost 4 bases and 0 bases, in that order; junction bases with no gene match: 6. Germline-derived CDR1 and CDR2 are KGHSH and LQKENI. This CDR3 spans 16 amino acids.

The V gene is TRBV6-1, the J gene TRBJ2-7; TRBD1 matches at 8 bases. Germline loops: CDR1 MNHNS, CDR2 SASEGT. V lost 0 bases to trimming and J lost 2 bases; unmatched junction nucleotides: 3. This CDR3 has 15 residues. The CDR3 spells CASSEAGQAAYEQYF. DNA of the CDR3: TGTGCCAGCAGTGAAGCGGGACAGGCGGCCTACGAGCAGTACTTC.

This clonotype was seen ten or more times. This rearrangement joins TRBV2 to TRBJ1-5; D not certain. Trimming left V 7 bases short and J 3 bases short, with 7 bases between. Germline assignment: CDR1 SNHLY and CDR2 FYNNEI. The length of the CDR3 is 12 residues. The CDR3 coding sequence is TGTGCCAGCAAACCGGACAATCAGCCCCAGCATTTT. Its protein is CASKPDNQPQHF.

This clonotype showed up many times. The genes are TRBV20-1 and TRBJ1-5, with D perhaps TRBD1 (5 bases). Trimming stripped 6 bases from V and 3 bases from J, with 12 bases between. The CDR3 has 13 residues. Germline CDR1 is DFQATT and CDR2 is SNEGSKA (reference sequence). Here the CDR3 DNA reads TGCAGTGCCAGGGCCCAGACCAATCAGCCCCAGCATTTT. This gives the protein CSARAQTNQPQHF.

The V call is TRBV6-1, the J call TRBJ1-6; a possible D gene is TRBD1 (5 bases). The CDR3 spans 17 residues. Trimming pared 9 bases from V and 4 bases from J, leaving 22 bases between. Germline assignment: CDR1 MNHNS and CDR2 SASEGT. The CDR3 sequence: CASVDVSGVSYNSPLHF. CDR3 DNA sequence: TGTGCCAGTGTTGATGTCTCGGGGGTGAGTTATAATTCACCCCTCCACTTT.

This clonotype was counted ten times or more. V is TRBV11-2 and J is TRBJ2-7; D call uncertain. The CDR3 is 12 residues long. Germline V gives CDR1 SGHAT, CDR2 FQNNGV. V lost 3 bases and J lost 3, with 6 bases in between. The CDR3 sequence: CASSFKRYEQYF. DNA of the CDR3: TGTGCCAGCAGCTTCAAACGCTACGAGCAGTACTTC.

This clonotype has only a few counts. J is TRBJ2-3 and V is TRBV7-8; D ambiguous. V lost 5 bases to trimming and J lost 0 bases, with 15 bases between them. CDR3 size: 16 residues. In germline, CDR1 is SGHVS, CDR2 FQNEAQ. In DNA form, the CDR3 reads TGTGCCAGCAGCCCAGCTCCGGGTGAGAGCACAGATACGCAGTATTTT. It translates to CASSPAPGESTDTQYF.

The chain carries TRBV24-1 and TRBJ2-2; tentative D call: TRBD2 (6 bases). This CDR3 has 16 amino acids. Germline V gene lookup returns CDR1 KGHDR and CDR2 SFDVKD. V shed 4 bases and J shed 1 base, with 12 bases lying between them. The CDR3: CATSDRTTLNTGELFF. The DNA for the CDR3 is TGTGCCACCAGTGACCGGACTACTCTGAACACCGGGGAGCTGTTTTTT.

This clonotype occurred many times. The chain joins TRBV7-2 to TRBJ2-1, with 7 bases lining up with TRBD2. Trimming cost V 4 bases and J 4 bases; bases outside gene matches: 7. The CDR3 sequence is 15 residues long. Germline assignment: CDR1 SGHTA and CDR2 FQGNSA. CDR3: CASSSSYGGYNEQFF. The CDR3 DNA is TGTGCCAGCAGCTCCTCTTACGGGGGGTACAATGAGCAGTTCTTC.

This clonotype was observed a handful of times. The CDR3 loop is CASRKDRGSTDTQYF. In DNA form, the CDR3 reads TGCGCCAGCAGAAAGGACAGGGGAAGCACAGATACGCAGTATTTT. This chain uses TRBV10-1 with TRBJ2-3; TRBD1 agrees at 9 bases. The CDR3 runs 15 residues. V trimming: 6 bases; J trimming: 0 bases; junction bases outside the gene matches: 4. Looked up from germline, CDR1 is WNHNN and CDR2 is SYGVQD (reference sequence).

This clonotype was seen repeatedly, ten times or more. This chain joins TRBV20-1 and TRBJ2-7; possibly TRBD1 or TRBD2 for D (6 bases each). V gave up 4 bases and J gave up 0 bases, with 13 bases separating them. Germline lookup yields CDR1 DFQATT and CDR2 SNEGSKA (reference sequence). This CDR3 has 14 residues. CDR3 protein: CSATVGGGSYEQYF. In DNA form, the CDR3 reads TGCAGTGCTACGGTGGGGGGCGGCTCCTACGAGCAGTACTTC.

This clonotype was observed many times. This chain links TRBV11-2 with TRBJ1-1; D remains ambiguous. The CDR3 covers 15 residues. CDR1 and CDR2 from the germline V gene are SGHAT and FQNNGV. V was shortened by 5 bases and J by 0 bases, with 13 bases between the two germline ends. In nucleotides, the CDR3 is TGTGCCAGCAGCCTCCAAATGGGAATGAACACTGAAGCTTTCTTT. Translated: CASSLQMGMNTEAFF.